This T cell receptor (beta chain) was sequenced for a study of cytomegalovirus exposure and HLA in healthy donors. Across the study: Sequencing of 150 million to 200 million T cells in an earlier analysis found around 100 million unique TCR beta sequences.

Looked up from germline, CDR1 is SGDLS and CDR2 is YYNGEE. Trimming left V 4 bases short and J 8 bases short, with 16 bases between. The CDR3 has 15 residues. Study conclusions and caveats: Later analysis identified a missense DCLRE1C variant that was linked to TCR beta V- and J-gene trimming.

About this clone itself: Its target is not known.

The PCR employed 60 Vbeta primers together with 13 Jbeta primers. The repertoire was sequenced with immunoSEQ multiplex PCR; TCRdb's copy has only in-frame clones and lacks some. The sample lists roughly 120,000 clones, roughly 74% occurring once. This TCR derives from a woman aged 45 to 65 in good health and CMV-seropositive. The rearrangement links TRBV9 to TRBJ1-6; possibly TRBD1 for D (6 bases). Sequencing used PBMCs. The CDR3 coding sequence is TGTGCCAGCAGCCCACAGGGTGGGGGCCATTCACCCCTCCACTTT. As protein: CASSPQGGGHSPLHF.